Listed below are T cell receptor beta chains from one sample, sequenced in a study of blood T cell repertoires in COVID-19. Sequencing was performed with immunoSEQ multiplex PCR; in TCRdb, only in-frame clones are kept and a portion is missing. The table lists 100,000 to 150,000 clones, 74% of them singletons, with 6% in the top ten. Sequencing was carried out using peripheral blood. The receptors derive from a man at least 80 years old with COVID-19, enrolled during active disease. Each CDR3 is given with its conserved first and last residue. The D gene is left open where the match is weak. Clone size is shown for a subset of rows, as once, few, many or a class of expanded clone.

TRBJ2-7 TRBD2 - TRBV4-1 TGCGCCAGCAGCCAGGAGGGACTAGGCTTAGGGCAGTACTTC CASSQEGLGLGQYF
TRBJ1-2 - - TRBV6-5 TGTGCCAGCAGCCCCCGCCCGGACAGCGGCTACACCTTC CASSPRPDSGYTF
TRBJ2-7 - - TRBV29-1 TGCAGCGCCGCCCGTGGTGAGTACGAGCAGTACTTC CSAARGEYEQYF
TRBJ1-2 TRBD1 - TRBV9 TGTGCCAGCAGCGTACAACAGGGGGCGGGCTATGGCTACACCTTC CASSVQQGAGYGYTF
TRBJ2-5 TRBD1 few TRBV14 TGTGCCAGCAGCCAAGGACAGGGGAATTACCAAGAGACCCAGTACTTC CASSQGQGNYQETQYF
TRBJ2-5 - - TRBV2 TGTGCCAGCAGCGGGAGAGGGGAAGAGACCCAGTACTTC CASSGRGEETQYF
TRBJ1-2 TRBD1 once TRBV7-9 TGTGCCAGCAGCTTTACAGGGGGCGATGGCTATGGCTACACCTTC CASSFTGGDGYGYTF
TRBJ2-7 TRBD1 - TRBV6-5 TGTGCCAGCAGTTACCTAGGACAGGGGGCCTACGAGCAGTACTTC CASSYLGQGAYEQYF
TRBJ1-2 - - TRBV6-5 TGTGCCAGCAGTATAAATCCGGGACACATCTATGGCTACACCTTC CASSINPGHIYGYTF
TRBJ1-1 TRBD1 - TRBV7-8 TGTGCCAGCAGCTTAGTCTCCGGGACAGGGGGCACTGAAGCTTTCTTT CASSLVSGTGGTEAFF
TRBJ2-1 - - TRBV10-3 TGTGCCATCAGTGAGTCGGTTGAACTAGGGTCGCATGAGCAGTTCTTC CAISESVELGSHEQFF
TRBJ2-1 - once TRBV7-9 TGTGCCCTGAATGAGCAGTTCTTC CALNEQFF
TRBJ2-2 TRBD1 - TRBV7-2 TGTGCCAGCAGCTTTGGACAGGGGATCGGGGAGCTGTTTTTT CASSFGQGIGELFF
TRBJ2-7 - - TRBV6-1 TGTGCCAGCAGTGATTGGGAGGGGGAGGGGATCTACGAGCAGTACTTC CASSDWEGEGIYEQYF
TRBJ1-5 - - TRBV28 TGTGCCAGCAGCCCGACAGTTCTTGGCAATCAGCCCCAGCATTTT CASSPTVLGNQPQHF
TRBJ2-5 - - TRBV13 TGTGCCAGCAGCTTAGTAGCGACACCACAAGAGACCCAGTACTTC CASSLVATPQETQYF
TRBJ2-1 TRBD2 - TRBV28 TGTGCCAGCAGTTCAGCCTTAGCGGGAGGCACCGATGAGCAGTTCTTC CASSSALAGGTDEQFF
TRBJ1-2 - - TRBV6-1 TGTGCCAGCAGTGAAGGTTTTGGGGCGAACTATGGCTACACCTTC CASSEGFGANYGYTF
TRBJ2-7 - - TRBV5-4 TGTGCCAGCAGTGATCAGGGCTACGAGCAGTACTTC CASSDQGYEQYF
TRBJ2-1 TRBD2 few TRBV5-4 TGTGCCAGCAGCTTGGAGAGCGGGAATAGGAATGAGCAGTTCTTC CASSLESGNRNEQFF
TRBJ2-1 TRBD2 few TRBV2 TGTGCCAGCAGTGAGCGGACTAGCGGGACCCACAATGAGCAGTTCTTC CASSERTSGTHNEQFF
TRBJ2-1 TRBD2 once TRBV18 TGTGCCAGCTCACCCCTGACTAGCGGATACAATGAGCAGTTCTTC CASSPLTSGYNEQFF
TRBJ2-7 TRBD1 few TRBV10-3 TGTGCCATCAAGGGACAGGGAGTAGACGAGCAGTACTTC CAIKGQGVDEQYF
TRBJ2-1 TRBD2 few TRBV28 TGTGCCAGCAGCGACGCGGGAGCCTACAATGAGCAGTTCTTC CASSDAGAYNEQFF
TRBJ1-5 - - TRBV27 TGTGCCAGCAGTCCTCAGATAAGCAATCAGCCCCAGCATTTT CASSPQISNQPQHF
TRBJ2-5 TRBD1 - TRBV28 TGTGCCAGCAGTTCGGACAGGGGGGCCCAGTACTTC CASSSDRGAQYF
TRBJ2-6 - - TRBV29-1 TGCAGCGTTGCAAACAGGGTGTCGGGGGCCAACGTCCTGACTTTC CSVANRVSGANVLTF
TRBJ1-5 - many TRBV2 TGTGCCAGCAAGGGGGACAGCAATCAGCCCCAGCATTTT CASKGDSNQPQHF
TRBJ2-3 - - TRBV25-1 TGTGCCAGCAGTGAACAGGAAACAGATACGCAGTATTTT CASSEQETDTQYF
TRBJ1-6 - few TRBV9 TGTGCCAGCAGCGTAAGCGGCCAAGCGCGGTATAATTCACCCCTCCACTTT CASSVSGQARYNSPLHF
TRBJ1-2 TRBD1 few TRBV29-1 TGCAGCGTAACACGGGACAGCCCCGAGAATAACTATGGCTACACCTTC CSVTRDSPENNYGYTF
TRBJ2-1 - few TRBV18 TGTGCCAGCTCACCATTGTCTAGCGATCTTAATGAGCAGTTCTTC CASSPLSSDLNEQFF
TRBJ1-4 - - TRBV28 TGTGCCAGCAGTTTACCTGGCGGGGGAGAAGTCAATGAAAAACTGTTTTTT CASSLPGGGEVNEKLFF
TRBJ2-2 TRBD2 - TRBV7-8 TGTGCCAGCAGCGTTACCGGGACTAGCGGATTATATGAGCTGTTTTTT CASSVTGTSGLYELFF
TRBJ2-2 TRBD1 - TRBV11-3 TGTGCCAGCAGCTTAGATGGGACAGGGGGCAGCGGGGAGCTGTTTTTT CASSLDGTGGSGELFF
TRBJ1-2 TRBD1 - TRBV18 TGTGCCAGCTCACAACAGGGGTCCTATGGCTACACCTTC CASSQQGSYGYTF
TRBJ2-7 TRBD2 once TRBV5-1 TGCGCCAGCAGCTTGGTTCTAGCGGACGTCCTAGGCGAGCAGTACTTC CASSLVLADVLGEQYF
TRBJ1-2 - - TRBV28 TGTGCCAGCAGGGAGGGGGGGCGTCAGGGCTACACCTTC CASREGGRQGYTF
TRBJ2-1 TRBD2 - TRBV27 TGTGCCAGCAGAAGGACTAGCGGTATCTACAATGAGCAGTTCTTC CASRRTSGIYNEQFF
TRBJ2-2 - - TRBV6-5 TGTGCCAGCAGTTATGGCCGACTGAACACCGGGGAGCTGTTTTTT CASSYGRLNTGELFF
TRBJ2-7 TRBD1 once TRBV19 TGTGCCAGTAGTCCCGGGACAGGTGCTAGCTACGAGCAGTACTTC CASSPGTGASYEQYF
TRBJ1-1 - once TRBV9 TGTGCCAGCAGCGTAGCAGCGAGACTGAACACTGAAGCTTTCTTT CASSVAARLNTEAFF
TRBJ1-5 TRBD1 - TRBV9 TGTGCCAGCAGCGTAGCAATAGGGGGCCAGCCCCAGCATTTT CASSVAIGGQPQHF
TRBJ2-1 - - TRBV9 TGTGCCAGCAGCGCAGGGAATGAGCAGTTCTTC CASSAGNEQFF
TRBJ2-4 TRBD1 - TRBV7-8 TGTGCCAGCAGCCCGGTACAGGGGAAACTAGCCAAAAACATTCAGTACTTC CASSPVQGKLAKNIQYF
TRBJ1-5 - - TRBV10-2 TGCGCCAGCAGTGAGTCTCGGGTGGAGTTATTACACAATCAGCCCCAGCATTTT CASSESRVELLHNQPQHF
TRBJ1-6 - - TRBV9 TGTGCCAGCAGCCCCCGTCCTGCGGGTCCCCTCCACTTT CASSPRPAGPLHF
TRBJ2-3 TRBD2 - TRBV4-1 TGCGCCAGCAGCCAAGATAGGGAGGGCGCAGATACGCAGTATTTT CASSQDREGADTQYF
TRBJ1-2 TRBD1 - TRBV7-2 TGTGCCAGCAGCTTAGACAGGGGGATGTATGGCTACACCTTC CASSLDRGMYGYTF
TRBJ2-7 - - TRBV10-3 TGTGCCATCAGGAACAGCTCCTACGAGCAGTACTTC CAIRNSSYEQYF
TRBJ1-5 TRBD1 - TRBV2 TGTGCCAGCAGTGACGTAAAAAACAGGGGAAGGAGCAATCAGCCCCAGCATTTT CASSDVKNRGRSNQPQHF
TRBJ2-7 - few TRBV27 TGTGCCAGCAGTTTATTCAGGGCTCACTACGAGCAGTACTTC CASSLFRAHYEQYF
TRBJ2-5 - - TRBV10-3 TGTGCCATCAGTGCTCATGTCGGGATGGGCGAGACCCAGTACTTC CAISAHVGMGETQYF
TRBJ1-1 - - TRBV13 TGTGCCAGCAGCTTACAACAGGACGCTGAAGCTTTCTTT CASSLQQDAEAFF
TRBJ2-7 - few TRBV6-5 TGTGCCAGCAGTTCGAAGACAGGGAGGTCCTACGAGCAGTACTTC CASSSKTGRSYEQYF
TRBJ1-5 TRBD1 - TRBV19 TGTGCCAGTAGTACGCCAGACAGGGGGCGGCAGCCCCAGCATTTT CASSTPDRGRQPQHF
TRBJ1-1 - - TRBV30 TGTGCCTGGAGTTCCACCTACGAAAACACTGAAGCTTTCTTT CAWSSTYENTEAFF
TRBJ1-3 - - TRBV7-9 TGTGCCAGCAGCCAGGGCGAGGGAAACACCATATATTTT CASSQGEGNTIYF
TRBJ1-6 - - TRBV7-9 TGTGCCAGCAGCTTAATGAGACTGCGGAATTCACCCCTCCACTTT CASSLMRLRNSPLHF